Each of the 14 T cell receptor beta chains below was sequenced from the same sample in a study of spatial heterogeneity in lung cancer. TCRdb processed the 5' RACE reads anew with MiXCR; each CDR3 protein has one entry. Altogether some 4,000 distinct CDR3 sequences are present, roughly a tenth being singletons, with the ten largest covering about 43%. Time point here: sample taken at primary tumor resection. Unsorted samples of tumor, nontumor lung or frozen PBMC had their whole RNA sequenced. The source was PBMCs, collected at surgery. These receptor sequences come from a male donor with early-stage non-small cell lung cancer.

This clonotype was seen at least ten times. The chain employs TRBV28 and TRBJ2-1; D gene ambiguous. This CDR3 contains 16 residues. CDR1 is MDHEN and CDR2 is SYDVKM in the germline V gene. Trimming pared 3 bases from V and 3 bases from J, leaving 15 bases between. The CDR3 nucleotides are TGTGCCAGCAGTTTGATCTCTGCGGTTAGCTACAATGAGCAGTTCTTC. Protein product: CASSLISAVSYNEQFF.

This clonotype was detected many times. This chain connects TRBV5-1 to TRBJ1-4; perhaps TRBD1 as D (5 bases). CDR1 SGHRS and CDR2 YFSETQ come from the germline V gene. There are 15 residues in the CDR3. Trimming took 0 bases from V and 0 from J, leaving 6 bases between them. The CDR3 sequence is CASSLAQATNEKLFF. In nucleotides, the CDR3 is TGCGCCAGCAGCTTGGCACAGGCAACTAATGAAAAACTGTTTTTT.

Many counts were recorded for this clonotype. The V and J genes are TRBV20-1 and TRBJ2-3; D uncertain. The V and J ends lost 0 bases and 7 bases respectively, with 14 bases between them. This CDR3 comprises 14 residues. Germline CDR1 is DFQATT and CDR2 is SNEGSKA (reference sequence). The CDR3 here is CSAREAARGHTQYF. The CDR3 DNA reads TGCAGTGCTAGAGAGGCGGCACGTGGTCATACGCAGTATTTT.

This clonotype has just a few counts. J is TRBJ1-1 and V is TRBV3-1, with D unresolved. The V end was cut by 0 bases, the J end by 6 bases, with 17 bases between. The CDR3 is 16 residues long. Germline CDR1 is LGHDT and CDR2 is YNNKEL (reference sequence). This chain's CDR3 is CASSQEGDLPPAEAFF. CDR3 in DNA: TGTGCCAGCAGCCAAGAGGGCGACCTCCCTCCTGCTGAAGCTTTCTTT.

This clonotype turned up a few times. The chain is built from TRBV12-3 or TRBV12-4 and TRBJ2-3; 10 nucleotides align to TRBD2. The CDR3 contains 15 residues. V trimming: 5 bases; J trimming: 1 base; junction bases outside the gene matches: 3. This CDR3 is CASSASGGRTDTQYF. The CDR3 nucleotides read TGTGCCAGCAGTGCTAGCGGGGGACGCACAGATACGCAGTATTTT.

The table lists this clonotype with many counts. This sequence joins TRBV27 and TRBJ2-1; 7 bases map to TRBD1. Per germline, CDR1 MNHEY and CDR2 SMNVEV (reference sequence). Germline trimming cut 3 bases from V and 1 base from J; bases unmatched to any gene: 6. The CDR3 has 16 residues. The CDR3 DNA is TGTGCCAGCAGTTTGGTAACAGGGGTATCCTACAATGAGCAGTTCTTC. This sequence encodes CASSLVTGVSYNEQFF.

This clonotype was detected many times. This rearrangement joins TRBV20-1 to TRBJ2-1; 9 positions agree with TRBD2. Germline CDR1 is DFQATT and CDR2 is SNEGSKA (reference sequence). V trimming: 4 bases; J trimming: 7 bases; junction bases outside the gene matches: 8. The CDR3 sequence is 14 residues long. CDR3 in DNA: TGCAGTGCTAATAGCGGGGGCGAAGGGAATGAGCAGTTCTTC. Its protein is CSANSGGEGNEQFF.

This clonotype was seen only once. With a much larger clone just one base away, this may be a read error. V usage is TRBV29-1 and J usage is TRBJ2-3; 11 nucleotides match TRBD2. The J segment lost 2 bases and the V segment lost 2 bases, leaving 6 bases of the junction unmatched. The CDR3 runs 16 residues. The germline gives CDR1 SQVTM, CDR2 ANQGSEA. CDR3 protein: CSVELAGGPTTDTQYF. In nucleotides, the CDR3 is TGCAGCGTTGAACTAGCGGGGGGACCCACCACAGATACGCAGTATTTT.

At least ten counts were recorded for this clonotype. CDR3 loop: CAIKGIGELFF. DNA for the CDR3: TGTGCCATCAAGGGGATCGGGGAGCTGTTTTTT. The chain links TRBV10-3 to TRBJ2-2, with D perhaps TRBD1 (5 bases). The CDR3 length is 11 residues. The germline V gene has CDR1 ENHRY and CDR2 SYGVKD. V was cut by 7 bases and J by 7 bases, with 7 bases left in between.

V gene TRBV6-5 combines with J gene TRBJ2-1; TRBD1 agrees at 11 bases. Trimming took 5 bases from V and 12 from J; bases not matched to a gene: 9. Germline V gene data show CDR1 as MNHEY and CDR2 as SVGAGI. This CDR3 has 14 residues. The CDR3 DNA reads as TGTGCCAGCAGTAAAGCGGGACAGGGGGGCGCGCAGTTCTTC. Its protein product is CASSKAGQGGAQFF.

The CDR3 reads CASSSVRGLTPLHF. As DNA, the CDR3 is TGTGCCAGCAGCTCAGTTAGGGGTCTCACACCCCTCCACTTT. The rearrangement joins TRBV7-9 to TRBJ1-6; D is possibly TRBD1 (5 bases). CDR3 length equals 14 residues. Germline V CDR1 and CDR2: SEHNR, FQNEAQ (reference sequence). V was clipped by 4 bases and J by 11 bases, with 15 bases between them. The variable domain in full, with the rest retrieved from reference TRBV7-9 and TRBJ1-6, is DTGVSQNPRHKITKRGQNVTFRCDPISEHNRLYWYRQTLGQGPEFLTYFQNEAQLEKSRLLSDRFSAERPKGSFSTLEIQRTEQGDSAMYLCASSSVRGLTPLHFGNGTRLTVT.

The table lists this clonotype with many counts. The chain uses TRBV28 and TRBJ2-7; tentatively, D is TRBD1 (6 bases). Germline CDR1 MDHEN, CDR2 SYDVKM. There are 14 residues in the CDR3. Trimming took 8 bases from V and 6 from J, leaving 20 bases between them. The DNA for the CDR3 is TGTGCCAGCGATACAGGGTCCGGATCGGGCGAGCAGTACTTC. As protein: CASDTGSGSGEQYF. The variable domain in full, completed from reference TRBV28 and TRBJ2-7, reads DVKVTQSSRYLVKRTGEKVFLECVQDMDHENMFWYRQDPGLGLRLIYFSYDVKMKEKGDIPEGYSVSREKKERFSLILESASTNQTSMYLCASDTGSGSGEQYFGPGTRLTVT.

In its sample, this clonotype was seen many times. This rearrangement joins TRBV27 to TRBJ2-5; TRBD2 aligns across 7 bases. This CDR3 comprises 15 residues. The ends lost 5 bases at V and 5 bases at J; junction bases unmatched: 11. Germline V gene data show CDR1 as MNHEY and CDR2 as SMNVEV (reference sequence). CDR3 DNA: TGTGCCAGCAGTCACGGACTAGTTGCCTCGGAGACCCAGTACTTC. Its protein product is CASSHGLVASETQYF.

This clonotype was detected many times. This chain links TRBV28 with TRBJ2-1; D may correspond to TRBD1 or TRBD2 (6 bases each). This CDR3 spans 15 amino acids. Germline CDR1 and CDR2: MDHEN and SYDVKM. Trimming removed 3 bases from V and 5 bases from J, with 14 bases in between. Written as DNA, the CDR3 is TGTGCCAGCAGTTTGGGCCGGGGGCAGGACAATGAGCAGTTCTTC. Protein: CASSLGRGQDNEQFF.